This TCR beta chain was observed in a study of identical twins. cDNA molecules carried unique molecular identifiers, and template switching added a universal primer site. MiXCR, run by TCRdb on the 5' RACE reads, gives a single entry per CDR3 protein. The sample has 1.5 million or so distinct CDR3 sequences; around a third are singletons. Findings and limits, study-wide: Low generation-probability sequences were in excess among twin-shared out-of-frame alpha sequences. While abundant cord blood beta clonotypes carried fewer insertions, memory repertoires showed no such pattern. Compared with models, monozygotic twins showed more out-of-frame TCR alpha sharing.

Points on this clonotype: The antigen is undetermined.

The J segment lost 8 bases and the V segment lost 5 bases, leaving 9 bases of the junction unmatched. This CDR3 comprises 14 residues. Germline-derived CDR1 and CDR2 are SGHAT and FQNNGV. The sequence derives from a newborn girl in good health. This sequence joins TRBV11-2 and TRBJ1-2; 9 nucleotides match TRBD1. The sequencing sample was made of cord blood. The CDR3 DNA reads TGTGCCAGCAGCGCCTTACAGGGGGCTAGAGGCTACACCTTC. Translation gives CASSALQGARGYTF.